Reported below is one T cell receptor beta chain. The antigen is unknown. The junction does not match germline at one end; this may be a read error. This entry comes from a study of post-analysis software for immune sequencing data. Across the study: As for disease course, relapsing-remitting, secondary progressive and progressive-relapsing multiple sclerosis were all included.

Study findings and constraints: Multiple sclerosis patients had significantly lower normalized Chao1 diversity than controls.

cDNA libraries of TCR beta carried unique molecular identifiers. T cells, roughly 1 to 10 million of them, yielded some 510,000 cDNA molecules. TCRdb reanalysed the PCR reads using MiXCR and keeps one entry per CDR3 protein. The sample holds 250,000 to 300,000 distinct CDR3 sequences, just over 35% seen once. The source material was blood. The clonotype originates from a girl between 5 and 17 years old with multiple sclerosis.

The CDR3 sequence: CASSLDPGTGAFF. As DNA, the CDR3 is TGCGCCAGCAGCTTGGATCCAGGGACTGGAGCTTTCTTT. This sequence joins TRBV5-1 and TRBJ1-1; the D gene is possibly TRBD1 (5 bases). The germline V gene encodes CDR1 SGHRS and CDR2 YFSETQ. The CDR3 has 13 amino acids.